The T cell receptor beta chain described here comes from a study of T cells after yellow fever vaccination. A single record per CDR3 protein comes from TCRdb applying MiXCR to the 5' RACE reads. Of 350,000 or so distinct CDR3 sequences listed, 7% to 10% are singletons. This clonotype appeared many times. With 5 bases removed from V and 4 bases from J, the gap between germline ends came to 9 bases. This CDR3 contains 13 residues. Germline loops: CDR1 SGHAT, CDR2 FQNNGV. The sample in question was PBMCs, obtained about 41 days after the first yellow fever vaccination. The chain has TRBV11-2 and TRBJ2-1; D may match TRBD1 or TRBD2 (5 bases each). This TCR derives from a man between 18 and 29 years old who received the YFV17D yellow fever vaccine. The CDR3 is CASSPGRYNEQFF. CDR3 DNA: TGTGCCAGCAGCCCGGGACGTTACAATGAGCAGTTCTTC. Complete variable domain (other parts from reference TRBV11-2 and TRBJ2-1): EAGVAQSPRYKIIEKRQSVAFWCNPISGHATLYWYQQILGQGPKLLIQFQNNGVVDDSQLPKDRFSAERLKGVDSTLKIQPAKLEDSAVYLCASSPGRYNEQFFGPGTRLTVL.